A selection of T cell receptor beta chains follows, all from one sample in a study of T cell responses to AZD1222 COVID-19 vaccine. Data came from immunoSEQ multiplex PCR; TCRdb stores just in-frame clones and leaves some out. The data show 110,000 or so clones, about 87% seen once. The source material was peripheral blood, sampled 28 days after the second AZD1222 dose. All receptors derive from an adult who received the AZD1222 COVID-19 vaccine. The CDR3 runs from the conserved cysteine through the conserved F or W. Fields, in order: V gene, J gene, D gene, clone size, CDR3 DNA, CDR3 protein. The D gene is left open where the match is weak. The size field is filled for only some rows; it gives once, few, many or a size class.

V: TRBV9
J: TRBJ2-5
D: NA
size: NA
DNA: TGTGCCAGCAGCGACGGGACCGTGGAGACCCAGTACTTC
CDR3: CASSDGTVETQYF

V: TRBV7-9
J: TRBJ1-4
D: TRBD1
size: NA
DNA: TGTGCCAGCAGCAGCCGGGACAGGGGGCGGCGGGATGAAAAACTGTTTTTT
CDR3: CASSSRDRGRRDEKLFF

V: TRBV29-1
J: TRBJ1-1
D: NA
size: NA
DNA: TGCAGCGGTCACAGGGATAGGAACACTGAAGCTTTCTTT
CDR3: CSGHRDRNTEAFF

V: TRBV5-6
J: TRBJ1-2
D: NA
size: NA
DNA: TGTGCCAGCAGCCAAAGGACAGAGTTTGGCTACACCTTC
CDR3: CASSQRTEFGYTF

V: TRBV6-5
J: TRBJ1-1
D: NA
size: few
DNA: TGTGCCAGCAGTACCTACATGAACACTGAAGCTTTCTTT
CDR3: CASSTYMNTEAFF

V: TRBV18
J: TRBJ2-1
D: TRBD1
size: NA
DNA: TGTGCCAGCTCCTCGACAGGGGTACTACACTATGAGCAGTTCTTC
CDR3: CASSSTGVLHYEQFF

V: TRBV12-5
J: TRBJ1-5
D: NA
size: NA
DNA: TGTGCTAGTGGAAACAGTGGCATCAATCAGCCCCAGCATTTT
CDR3: CASGNSGINQPQHF

V: TRBV6-2/TRBV6-3
J: TRBJ1-5
D: TRBD1
size: NA
DNA: TGTGCCAGCAGCCAGGGGGGGCTAAATCAGCCCCAGCATTTT
CDR3: CASSQGGLNQPQHF

V: TRBV6-2/TRBV6-3
J: TRBJ2-3
D: TRBD2
size: few
DNA: TGTGCCAGCAGCCCAGGACTAGCCGACACAGATACGCAGTATTTT
CDR3: CASSPGLADTDTQYF

V: TRBV27
J: TRBJ1-1
D: NA
size: NA
DNA: TGTGCCAGCAGTTTTCGCGGGGGGACTGAAGCTTTCTTT
CDR3: CASSFRGGTEAFF

V: TRBV5-1
J: TRBJ2-1
D: NA
size: NA
DNA: TGCGCCAGCAGCCGCCCGGGGAATGAGCAGTTCTTC
CDR3: CASSRPGNEQFF

V: TRBV6-5
J: TRBJ2-2
D: NA
size: NA
DNA: TGTGCCAGCAGAACACAGGTTCCGAACACCGGGGAGCTGTTTTTT
CDR3: CASRTQVPNTGELFF

V: TRBV27
J: TRBJ1-1
D: NA
size: NA
DNA: TGTGCCAGCAGTCGCTCGCTTACATGGAACACTGAAGCTTTCTTT
CDR3: CASSRSLTWNTEAFF

V: TRBV4-3
J: TRBJ2-7
D: TRBD2
size: NA
DNA: TGCGCCAGCAGCCCAGCCGAAGCGGGGGCCTCCTACGAGCAGTACTTC
CDR3: CASSPAEAGASYEQYF

V: TRBV6-6
J: TRBJ1-2
D: NA
size: NA
DNA: TGTGCCAGCAGTTACTCGTCGGGGGGCTATGGCTACACCTTC
CDR3: CASSYSSGGYGYTF

V: TRBV5-8
J: TRBJ2-1
D: TRBD2
size: NA
DNA: TGTGCCAGCAGCCAACAGATAGCGGGGAACAATGAGCAGTTCTTC
CDR3: CASSQQIAGNNEQFF

V: TRBV6-4
J: TRBJ1-4
D: NA
size: NA
DNA: TGTGCCAGGCCCGGCCCAACTAATGAAAAACTGTTTTTT
CDR3: CARPGPTNEKLFF

V: TRBV7-9
J: TRBJ1-6
D: NA
size: NA
DNA: TGTGCCAGCAGCCAACGGGACGGTAATTCACCCCTCCACTTT
CDR3: CASSQRDGNSPLHF

V: TRBV10-3
J: TRBJ1-1
D: TRBD1
size: few
DNA: TGTGCCATCAGACCCGGACAGGACGGAACTGAAGCTTTCTTT
CDR3: CAIRPGQDGTEAFF

V: TRBV5-4
J: TRBJ2-5
D: TRBD2
size: NA
DNA: TGTGCCAGCAGCCGGACTAGCGGGGGGGTACTGGAGACCCAGTACTTC
CDR3: CASSRTSGGVLETQYF

V: TRBV4-2
J: TRBJ1-5
D: NA
size: NA
DNA: TGTGCCAGCAGCCAGGGAGAGGCGGTCGGTGAGCCCCAGCATTTT
CDR3: CASSQGEAVGEPQHF

V: TRBV20-1
J: TRBJ2-3
D: NA
size: NA
DNA: TGCAGTGCTTCGACCCCGGATACGCAGTATTTT
CDR3: CSASTPDTQYF

V: TRBV9
J: TRBJ2-5
D: NA
size: NA
DNA: TGTGCCAGCAGCGTAGGGGTTAGCGGCCAGGCAGAGACCCAGTACTTC
CDR3: CASSVGVSGQAETQYF

V: TRBV24-1
J: TRBJ1-2
D: NA
size: NA
DNA: TGTGCCACCGCCGCAGACGGACATAACTATGGCTACACCTTC
CDR3: CATAADGHNYGYTF

V: TRBV2
J: TRBJ2-5
D: NA
size: NA
DNA: TGTGCCAGCATAAGGGGTGTGTTAGAGACCCAGTACTTC
CDR3: CASIRGVLETQYF

V: TRBV4-3
J: TRBJ1-4
D: NA
size: NA
DNA: TGCGCCAGCAGCCAAGCCGGACAGCCCTTTAGTGAAAAACTGTTTTTT
CDR3: CASSQAGQPFSEKLFF

V: TRBV6-2/TRBV6-3
J: TRBJ2-1
D: NA
size: NA
DNA: TGTGCCAGCAGTAACGGTGAGCAGTTCTTC
CDR3: CASSNGEQFF

V: TRBV19
J: TRBJ2-7
D: NA
size: NA
DNA: TGTGCCAGTAGCACGAGAAGAGGGGGAGAGCAGTACTTC
CDR3: CASSTRRGGEQYF

V: TRBV5-5
J: TRBJ1-1
D: TRBD1
size: NA
DNA: TGTGCCAGCAGCTGGGGACAGGGGGGGACTGAAGCTTTCTTT
CDR3: CASSWGQGGTEAFF

V: TRBV7-2
J: TRBJ2-2
D: NA
size: NA
DNA: TGTGCCAGCAGCTTAGCGTATCGGGGACCGAACACCGGGGAGCTGTTTTTT
CDR3: CASSLAYRGPNTGELFF

V: TRBV11-1
J: TRBJ2-5
D: NA
size: NA
DNA: TGTGCCAGCAGCTTGGATCGGGGCGAGACCCAGTACTTC
CDR3: CASSLDRGETQYF

V: TRBV5-1
J: TRBJ2-5
D: TRBD1
size: once
DNA: TGCGCCAGCAGCTGGGACAGGGAAGAGACCCAGTACTTC
CDR3: CASSWDREETQYF

V: TRBV19
J: TRBJ1-1
D: NA
size: few
DNA: TGTGCCAGTAGTATAAGAAGGTACGGTGAAGCTTTCTTT
CDR3: CASSIRRYGEAFF

V: TRBV4-2
J: TRBJ2-7
D: NA
size: once
DNA: TGTGCCAGCAGCCAAGATGTTGACGGCTCCTACGAGCAGTACTTC
CDR3: CASSQDVDGSYEQYF

V: TRBV28
J: TRBJ1-6
D: NA
size: NA
DNA: TGTGCCAGCACCGAAGGGGCACAGAATTCACCCCTCCACTTT
CDR3: CASTEGAQNSPLHF

V: TRBV6-5
J: TRBJ1-3
D: NA
size: NA
DNA: TGTGCCAGCAGGAGGACAGTCGTTGGAAACACCATATATTTT
CDR3: CASRRTVVGNTIYF

V: TRBV4-1
J: TRBJ2-7
D: NA
size: NA
DNA: TGCGCCAGCAGCCAAGAGGGGAGCGAGCAGTACTTC
CDR3: CASSQEGSEQYF

V: TRBV6-5
J: TRBJ1-1
D: NA
size: NA
DNA: TGTGCCAGCAGGACGGAGAACACTGAAGCTTTCTTT
CDR3: CASRTENTEAFF

V: TRBV6-1
J: TRBJ2-2
D: TRBD1
size: NA
DNA: TGTGCCAGCAGTGAATTGGGAACAACAGGGGTTGGCGGGGAGCTGTTTTTT
CDR3: CASSELGTTGVGGELFF

V: TRBV4-1
J: TRBJ1-3
D: NA
size: NA
DNA: TGCGCCAGCAGCCAATTTCGCCCCGGGGGGGGCGCGTATTCGGCTGGAAACACCATATATTTT
CDR3: CASSQFRPGGGAYSAGNTIYF

V: TRBV5-1
J: TRBJ1-6
D: TRBD1
size: NA
DNA: TGCGCCAGCAGCTTGGACAGGGGGGAGGGCTCACCCCTCCACTTT
CDR3: CASSLDRGEGSPLHF

V: TRBV28
J: TRBJ2-1
D: NA
size: NA
DNA: TGTGCGACAGGGAGGTTAAACAATGAGCAGTTCTTC
CDR3: CATGRLNNEQFF

V: TRBV5-1
J: TRBJ2-1
D: TRBD2
size: NA
DNA: TGCGCCAGCAGCTTGGGCGCTAGCGGGGGGTGGGATGAGCAGTTCTTC
CDR3: CASSLGASGGWDEQFF

V: TRBV6-2/TRBV6-3
J: TRBJ1-4
D: NA
size: NA
DNA: TGTGCCAGCAGTCAGACTGACCACATCATGACTAATGAAAAACTGTTTTTT
CDR3: CASSQTDHIMTNEKLFF

V: TRBV19
J: TRBJ1-5
D: NA
size: NA
DNA: TGTGCCAGTAGTTTCAGCAATCAGCCCCAGCATTTT
CDR3: CASSFSNQPQHF

V: TRBV12-2
J: TRBJ2-3
D: NA
size: NA
DNA: TGTGCAAGTCGCTTCCCCGGTGGGGGCGGGGGGGATTGCACAGATACGCAGTATTTT
CDR3: CASRFPGGGGGDCTDTQYF

V: TRBV3-1/TRBV3-2
J: TRBJ2-3
D: TRBD2
size: once
DNA: TGTGCCAGCAGCCAAATAAGCGGGGGGCCGTACACAGATACGCAGTATTTT
CDR3: CASSQISGGPYTDTQYF